This T cell receptor (beta chain) is drawn from a study of blood T cell repertoires in COVID-19. Study in general: Researchers got acute and convalescent COVID-19 samples from the United States, Italy and Spain.

Trimming took 0 bases from V and 11 from J; bases not matched to a gene: 14. This CDR3 spans 17 amino acids. Germline V gives CDR1 KGHSH, CDR2 LQKENI. Those enrolled in Seattle joined during active infection and were followed longitudinally afterward. Authors' methods: Amplifying reference gene primers gave estimates of nucleated cell counts. Here immunoSEQ multiplex PCR was the method, and the copy in TCRdb shows in-frame clones only, minus some. Clone size and the V and J calls come from that table; the DNA yielded D and trimming. Counted here are a few hundred thousand clones, 80% to 90% occurring once; the ten biggest clones make up under 4%.

The sample consisted of peripheral blood. This chain uses TRBV18 with TRBJ1-1, with TRBD1 matching 11 bases. This sequence was found in a woman in her twenties or thirties with COVID-19, enrolled during active disease. CDR3 residues: CASSPPGTGGPFGSAFF. The CDR3 DNA follows: TGTGCCAGCTCACCACCCGGGACAGGGGGGCCCTTCGGGTCGGCTTTCTTT. Complete variable domain (other parts from reference TRBV18 and TRBJ1-1): NAGVMQNPRHLVRRRGQEARLRCSPMKGHSHVYWYRQLPEEGLKFMVYLQKENIIDESGMPKERFSAEFPKEGPSILRIQQVVRGDSAAYFCASSPPGTGGPFGSAFFGQGTRLTVV.